This TCR beta chain was sequenced in a study of T cells after posttransplantation cyclophosphamide. The study's findings and limits: Recipient CMV seropositivity and CMV reactivation strongly tracked TRB clonality. Later post-transplant blood repertoires were often dominated by donor CD8+ memory clones. TRB overlap between skin or GI tissue T cells and blood was limited.

Data came from immunoSEQ multiplex PCR; TCRdb stores just in-frame clones and leaves some out. The data contain approximately 12,000 clones, about four fifths of them singletons. About this clone: What it binds is not known.

This related bone marrow graft donor gave peripheral blood on the day of marrow donation. The source material was memory CD4+ T cells sorted from PBMCs. This TCR derives from a man aged 50 to 59 in good health, CMV-negative, and a related stem cell transplant donor.

The CDR3 region is CATSRDPGGRYEQFF. For the CDR3, the DNA is TGTGCCACCAGCAGAGATCCCGGGGGGAGGTATGAGCAGTTCTTC. This chain connects TRBV15 to TRBJ2-1, with 7 bases fitting TRBD2. The junction had 7 bases not matched to a gene; V was cut back by 0 bases and J by 8 bases. CDR3 length: 15 amino acids. Per germline, CDR1 LNHNV and CDR2 YYDKDF (reference sequence).